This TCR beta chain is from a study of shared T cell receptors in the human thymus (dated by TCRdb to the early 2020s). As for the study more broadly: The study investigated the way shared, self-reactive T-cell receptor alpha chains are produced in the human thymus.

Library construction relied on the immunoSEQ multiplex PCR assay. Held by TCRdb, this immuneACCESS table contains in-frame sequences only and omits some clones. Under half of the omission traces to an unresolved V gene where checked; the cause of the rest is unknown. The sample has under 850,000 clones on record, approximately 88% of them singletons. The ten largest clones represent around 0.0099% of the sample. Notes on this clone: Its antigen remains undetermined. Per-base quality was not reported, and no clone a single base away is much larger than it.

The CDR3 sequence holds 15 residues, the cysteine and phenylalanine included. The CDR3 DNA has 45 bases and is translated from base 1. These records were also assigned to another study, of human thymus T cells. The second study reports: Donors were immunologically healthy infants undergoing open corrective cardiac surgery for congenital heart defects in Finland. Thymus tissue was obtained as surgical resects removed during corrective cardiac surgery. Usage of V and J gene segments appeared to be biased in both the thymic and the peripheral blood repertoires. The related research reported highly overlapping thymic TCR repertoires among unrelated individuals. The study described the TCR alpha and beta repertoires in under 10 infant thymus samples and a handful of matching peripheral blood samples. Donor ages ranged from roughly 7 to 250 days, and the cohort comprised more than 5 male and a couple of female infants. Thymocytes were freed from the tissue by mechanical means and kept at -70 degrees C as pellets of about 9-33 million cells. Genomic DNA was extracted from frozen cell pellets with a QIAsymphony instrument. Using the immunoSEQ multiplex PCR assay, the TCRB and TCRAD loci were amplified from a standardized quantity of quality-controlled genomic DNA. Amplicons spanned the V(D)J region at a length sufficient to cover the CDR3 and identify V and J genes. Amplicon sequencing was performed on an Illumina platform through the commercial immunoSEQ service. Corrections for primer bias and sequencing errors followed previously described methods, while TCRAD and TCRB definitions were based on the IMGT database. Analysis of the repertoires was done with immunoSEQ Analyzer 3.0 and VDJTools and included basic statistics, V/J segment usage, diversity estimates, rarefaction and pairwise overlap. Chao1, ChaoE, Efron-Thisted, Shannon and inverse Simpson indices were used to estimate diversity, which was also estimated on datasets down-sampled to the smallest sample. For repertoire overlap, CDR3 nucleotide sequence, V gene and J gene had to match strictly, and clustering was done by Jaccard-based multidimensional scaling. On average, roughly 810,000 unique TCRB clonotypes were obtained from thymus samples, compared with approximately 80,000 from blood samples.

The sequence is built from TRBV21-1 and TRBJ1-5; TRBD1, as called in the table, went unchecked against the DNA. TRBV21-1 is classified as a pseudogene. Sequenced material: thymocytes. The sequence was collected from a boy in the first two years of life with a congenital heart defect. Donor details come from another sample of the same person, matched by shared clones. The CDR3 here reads CASSNLSGGHQPQHF. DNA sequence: TGTGCCAGCAGCAACTTGTCAGGGGGCCATCAGCCCCAGCATTTT.